One sample yielded the 15 T cell receptor beta chains listed below, sequenced in a study of blood T cell repertoires in COVID-19. Assay: immunoSEQ multiplex PCR; the TCRdb copy retains only in-frame clones and omits some. The sample records 180,000 or so clones, 90% being singletons. The sequenced sample consisted of peripheral blood. These receptors were taken from a man between 50 and 59 years old with acute or convalescent COVID-19.

The gene calls are TRBV7-2 and TRBJ2-2, with no clear D. CDR3 length: 13 amino acids. Germline CDR1 and CDR2: SGHTA and FQGNSA. The V gene lost 7 bases and the J gene lost 6 bases, with 12 bases spanning the gap. The CDR3 is CASTPPRSGELFF. Here the CDR3 DNA reads TGTGCCAGCACCCCGCCGCGGTCCGGGGAGCTGTTTTTT.

CDR3 in DNA: TGTGCCAGCAGTTACTTGCATGGGGCCTTGAGCACTGAAGCTTTCTTT. Encoded protein: CASSYLHGALSTEAFF. This chain links TRBV6-5 with TRBJ1-1, with D tentatively TRBD1 (5 bases). The V end was cut by 1 base, the J end by 4 bases, with 16 bases between. The germline CDR1 and CDR2 sequences are MNHEY and SVGAGI. The CDR3 length is 16 residues.

V is TRBV18 and J is TRBJ2-7, with 8 nucleotides matching TRBD1. CDR1 is KGHSH and CDR2 is LQKENI in the germline V gene. This CDR3 is built from 13 residues. The J segment lost 7 bases and the V segment lost 5 bases, leaving 7 bases of the junction unmatched. The CDR3 bases are TGTGCCAGCTCAGCGACAGGGGTTGGAGAGCAGTACTTC. This translates into CASSATGVGEQYF.

The chain joins TRBV11-2 to TRBJ2-2; D is possibly TRBD2 (6 bases). There are 14 residues in the CDR3. Germline CDR1 SGHAT, CDR2 FQNNGV. The V end lost 5 bases, the J end lost 7 bases, and 14 bases lay between the germline ends. The CDR3 sequence: CASSPGRGNGELFF. CDR3 coding DNA: TGTGCCAGCAGCCCGGGCCGGGGGAACGGGGAGCTGTTTTTT. Using reference TRBV11-2 and TRBJ2-2 for the parts outside the CDR3, the full variable domain is EAGVAQSPRYKIIEKRQSVAFWCNPISGHATLYWYQQILGQGPKLLIQFQNNGVVDDSQLPKDRFSAERLKGVDSTLKIQPAKLEDSAVYLCASSPGRGNGELFFGEGSRLTVL.

This chain joins TRBV18 and TRBJ1-1; D gene unclear. Germline-derived CDR1 and CDR2 are KGHSH and LQKENI. The V end was cut by 3 bases, the J end by 0 bases, with 14 bases between. CDR3 length: 16 amino acids. The CDR3 here is CASSPVQERVNTEAFF. The CDR3 DNA reads TGTGCCAGCTCACCCGTTCAGGAGAGGGTGAACACTGAAGCTTTCTTT.

J is TRBJ2-3 and V is TRBV5-1, with a possible D match to TRBD2 (5 bases). This CDR3 contains 12 residues. Trimming took 4 bases from V and 11 from J, leaving 14 bases between them. Looked up from germline, CDR1 is SGHRS and CDR2 is YFSETQ. CDR3: CASSQDLREQYF. The CDR3 coding sequence is TGCGCCAGCAGCCAGGACCTGAGGGAGCAGTATTTT.

The V and J genes are TRBV7-9 and TRBJ2-5, with TRBD2 matching over 8 bases. V trimming: 5 bases; J trimming: 9 bases; junction bases outside the gene matches: 11. Germline V gives CDR1 SEHNR, CDR2 FQNEAQ (reference sequence). This CDR3 is built from 14 residues. CDR3 in DNA: TGTGCCAGCAGCCATTGGACTAGCCAGGAGGCCCAGTACTTC. Its protein product is CASSHWTSQEAQYF.

The V gene is TRBV2, the J gene TRBJ2-1; 9 positions match TRBD1. V lost 4 bases, J lost 1 base, and 2 bases stayed unmatched. Per the germline V gene, CDR1 is SNHLY and CDR2 is FYNNEI. CDR3 length: 15 residues. CDR3 sequence: CASSGDRVSYNEQFF. The CDR3, as DNA: TGTGCCAGCAGTGGGGACAGGGTGTCCTACAATGAGCAGTTCTTC.

The chain joins TRBV6-6 to TRBJ1-5, with 7 bases that match TRBD1. Per the germline V gene, CDR1 is MNHNY and CDR2 is SVGAGI (reference sequence). The CDR3 covers 15 residues. V lost 8 bases and J lost 2; bases outside the gene matches: 9. CDR3 in amino acids: CASHPQGTRNQPQHF. The CDR3 DNA sequence: TGTGCCAGCCACCCACAGGGGACCCGCAATCAGCCCCAGCATTTT.

The chain joins TRBV24-1 to TRBJ2-3; no definite D call. Trimming cost V 3 bases and J 0 bases, with 15 bases left between them. This CDR3 has 17 residues. Germline V gene data show CDR1 as KGHDR and CDR2 as SFDVKD. The CDR3 DNA sequence: TGTGCCACCAGTGATCCAAAAGACAAGTCTAGCACAGATACGCAGTATTTT. This translates into CATSDPKDKSSTDTQYF.

The CDR3 DNA reads as TGTGCCAGCACTCAAGAGACTAGCGAAAACAATGAGCAGTTCTTC. It codes for CASTQETSENNEQFF. The chain employs TRBV2 and TRBJ2-1, with TRBD2 matching 8 bases. V lost 7 bases, J lost 5 bases, and 10 bases stayed unmatched. The CDR3 consists of 15 residues. CDR1 SNHLY and CDR2 FYNNEI come from the germline V gene.

The V call is TRBV5-6, the J call TRBJ1-2; 7 nucleotides align to TRBD1. CDR1 SGHDT and CDR2 YYEEEE come from the germline V gene. The CDR3 runs 17 residues. J gave up 0 bases and V 4 bases, and 12 bases lay outside the gene matches. CDR3 DNA: TGTGCCAGCAGCCGAAAGACAGGGTGGATAGCTAACTATGGCTACACCTTC. Amino acid sequence: CASSRKTGWIANYGYTF.

This chain connects TRBV7-9 to TRBJ1-6, with a possible D match to TRBD1 (6 bases). Germline V gives CDR1 SEHNR, CDR2 FQNEAQ (reference sequence). V gave up 5 bases and J gave up 7 bases, with 12 bases separating them. CDR3 size: 14 residues. CDR3 bases: TGTGCCAGCAGCCTGGGGGCTATCAATTCACCCCTCCACTTT. As protein: CASSLGAINSPLHF.

CDR3 region: CASSLAASAPHNEQFF. The DNA for the CDR3 is TGTGCCAGCAGCTTGGCTGCTAGCGCCCCCCACAATGAGCAGTTCTTC. The gene calls are TRBV5-8 and TRBJ2-1; D is possibly TRBD2 (6 bases). Germline-derived CDR1 and CDR2 are SGHTS and YDEGEE. V gave up 0 bases and J gave up 5 bases, with 15 bases separating them. The CDR3 is 16 amino acids. Full variable domain (outside the CDR3, taken from reference TRBV5-8 and TRBJ2-1): EAGVTQSPTHLIKTRGQQATLRCSPISGHTSVYWYQQALGLGLQFLLWYDEGEERNRGNFPPRFSGRQFPNYSSELNVNALELEDSALYLCASSLAASAPHNEQFFGPGTRLTVL.

This chain uses TRBV14 with TRBJ1-2; D is unclear. Trimming stripped 4 bases from V and 8 bases from J, with 20 bases between. CDR1 is SGHDN and CDR2 is FVKESK in the germline V gene. The CDR3 covers 15 residues. The CDR3 region is CASSRWRLTVGGYTF. The DNA of the CDR3 is TGTGCCAGCAGCCGTTGGCGGTTAACTGTCGGGGGCTACACCTTC. Full variable domain (remainder filled in from reference TRBV14 and TRBJ1-2): EAGVTQFPSHSVIEKGQTVTLRCDPISGHDNLYWYRRVMGKEIKFLLHFVKESKQDESGMPNNRFLAERTGGTYSTLKVQPAELEDSGVYFCASSRWRLTVGGYTFGSGTRLTVV.